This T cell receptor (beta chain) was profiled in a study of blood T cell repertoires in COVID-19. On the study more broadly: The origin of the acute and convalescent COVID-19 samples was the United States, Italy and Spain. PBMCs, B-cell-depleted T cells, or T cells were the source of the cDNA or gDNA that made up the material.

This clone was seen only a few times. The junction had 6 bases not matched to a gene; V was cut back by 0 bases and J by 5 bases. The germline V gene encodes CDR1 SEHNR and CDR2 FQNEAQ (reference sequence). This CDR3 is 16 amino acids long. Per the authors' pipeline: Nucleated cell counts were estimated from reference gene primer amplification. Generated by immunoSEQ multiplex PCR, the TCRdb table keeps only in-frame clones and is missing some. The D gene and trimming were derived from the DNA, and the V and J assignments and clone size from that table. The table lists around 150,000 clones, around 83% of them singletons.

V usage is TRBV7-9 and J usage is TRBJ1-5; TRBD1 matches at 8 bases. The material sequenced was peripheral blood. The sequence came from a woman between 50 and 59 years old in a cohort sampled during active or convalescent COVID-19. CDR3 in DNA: TGTGCCAGCAGCTTAGCGGGGACAGGCTCTCATCAGCCCCAGCATTTT. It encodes CASSLAGTGSHQPQHF.